This is a list of T cell receptor beta chains from one sample in a study of shared T cell receptors in the human thymus. Measured with immunoSEQ multiplex PCR; TCRdb has only the in-frame clones, and not every one. The sample records around 730,000 clones, around 85% being singletons. The same sample was also used in a study of human thymus T cells.

The sequenced sample consisted of thymocytes. The receptors derive from a girl under two years old with a congenital heart defect. The CDR3 runs from the conserved cysteine through the conserved F or W. Each record gives: V gene, D gene, J gene, clone size, CDR3 DNA, CDR3 protein. D genes are given only for firm matches. Some rows have no size entry. The others give once, few or many, or a class for an expanded clone.

v_gene: TRBV9
d_gene: NA
j_gene: TRBJ1-1
abundance: NA
CDR3nt: TGTGCCAGCAGTGATATAGGGGGTGGGAACACTGAAGCTTTCTTT
CDR3aa: CASSDIGGGNTEAFF

v_gene: TRBV7-9
d_gene: NA
j_gene: TRBJ1-1
abundance: NA
CDR3nt: TGTGCCAGCAGCCTATGGGGGGGGGCTTTCTTT
CDR3aa: CASSLWGGAFF

v_gene: TRBV10-3
d_gene: NA
j_gene: TRBJ1-4
abundance: NA
CDR3nt: TGTGCCATCAGTGAGGTGGGACACTTCCCTAATGAAAAACTGTTTTTT
CDR3aa: CAISEVGHFPNEKLFF

v_gene: TRBV19
d_gene: NA
j_gene: TRBJ1-4
abundance: NA
CDR3nt: TGTGCCAGTAGACTACACCGTAATGAAAAACTGTTTTTT
CDR3aa: CASRLHRNEKLFF

v_gene: TRBV4-1
d_gene: NA
j_gene: TRBJ1-1
abundance: NA
CDR3nt: TGCGCCAGCAGCGATCTCGGGGAAGAAGCTTTCTTT
CDR3aa: CASSDLGEEAFF

v_gene: TRBV2
d_gene: NA
j_gene: TRBJ1-1
abundance: once
CDR3nt: TGTGCCAGCAGTGGACAGTCGATGAACACTGAAGCTTTCTTT
CDR3aa: CASSGQSMNTEAFF

v_gene: TRBV19
d_gene: TRBD1
j_gene: TRBJ1-5
abundance: NA
CDR3nt: TGTGCCATCATCGGACAGGGCCTTAATCAGCCCCAGCATTTT
CDR3aa: CAIIGQGLNQPQHF

v_gene: TRBV11-2
d_gene: NA
j_gene: TRBJ2-5
abundance: NA
CDR3nt: TGTGCCAGCAGCTCAACCCGGGGGACCCAGTACTTC
CDR3aa: CASSSTRGTQYF

v_gene: TRBV11-2
d_gene: NA
j_gene: TRBJ1-2
abundance: NA
CDR3nt: TGTGCCAGCAGCTTAGGGGCGGTAGGGGGAATGGATGGCTACACCTTC
CDR3aa: CASSLGAVGGMDGYTF

v_gene: TRBV5-5
d_gene: NA
j_gene: TRBJ1-6
abundance: NA
CDR3nt: TGTGCCAGCAGCCCCGTTGCCGGGAGCGGGACTCCCGGACATTCACCCCTCCACTTT
CDR3aa: CASSPVAGSGTPGHSPLHF

v_gene: TRBV6-6
d_gene: NA
j_gene: TRBJ2-1
abundance: NA
CDR3nt: TGTGCCAGCAGTTATGATAGCGGAAACAATGAGCAGTTCTTC
CDR3aa: CASSYDSGNNEQFF

v_gene: TRBV10-3
d_gene: NA
j_gene: TRBJ2-7
abundance: NA
CDR3nt: TGTGCCATCAGCCCCCCTCATCCTTCTCGGGAGCAGTACTTC
CDR3aa: CAISPPHPSREQYF

v_gene: TRBV10-3
d_gene: TRBD1
j_gene: TRBJ1-2
abundance: NA
CDR3nt: TGTGCCATCAGTGAGTGGGCCGGACAGGGCTCGCACTTTAACTATGGCTACACCTTC
CDR3aa: CAISEWAGQGSHFNYGYTF

v_gene: TRBV28
d_gene: NA
j_gene: TRBJ2-2
abundance: once
CDR3nt: TGTGCCAGCAGTTTCCGGAGTTTGGTAGCCGGGGAGCTGTTTTTT
CDR3aa: CASSFRSLVAGELFF

v_gene: TRBV15
d_gene: TRBD1
j_gene: TRBJ2-6
abundance: once
CDR3nt: TGTGCCACCAGCAGATTATCCGGGACAGCTCACTCTGGGGCCAACGTCCTGACTTTC
CDR3aa: CATSRLSGTAHSGANVLTF

v_gene: TRBV7-2
d_gene: NA
j_gene: TRBJ1-2
abundance: NA
CDR3nt: TGTGCCAGCAGCTCACAGGGTTCGCGGGGCTACACCTTC
CDR3aa: CASSSQGSRGYTF

v_gene: TRBV28
d_gene: NA
j_gene: TRBJ1-1
abundance: NA
CDR3nt: TGTGCCAGCAGTGAGATCGATGGTGAAGCTTTCTTT
CDR3aa: CASSEIDGEAFF

v_gene: TRBV15
d_gene: TRBD1
j_gene: TRBJ2-5
abundance: NA
CDR3nt: TGTGCCACCAGCAGAGTTGACAGGGAAGAGACCCAGTACTTC
CDR3aa: CATSRVDREETQYF

v_gene: TRBV28
d_gene: NA
j_gene: TRBJ1-2
abundance: NA
CDR3nt: TGTGCCAGCAGTTTAATCCGCTATGGCTACACCTTC
CDR3aa: CASSLIRYGYTF

v_gene: TRBV6-4
d_gene: TRBD1
j_gene: TRBJ1-2
abundance: NA
CDR3nt: TGTGCCAGCAGTGCGAGGGGACAGGGGACTAACTATGGCTACACCTTC
CDR3aa: CASSARGQGTNYGYTF

v_gene: TRBV2
d_gene: NA
j_gene: TRBJ1-1
abundance: once
CDR3nt: TGTGCCAGGGGGGGAGGGGTGGACACTGAAGCTTTCTTT
CDR3aa: CARGGGVDTEAFF

v_gene: TRBV15
d_gene: NA
j_gene: TRBJ1-6
abundance: NA
CDR3nt: TGTGCCACCAGCACCGCCGGAACCGGGTCACCCCTCCACTTT
CDR3aa: CATSTAGTGSPLHF